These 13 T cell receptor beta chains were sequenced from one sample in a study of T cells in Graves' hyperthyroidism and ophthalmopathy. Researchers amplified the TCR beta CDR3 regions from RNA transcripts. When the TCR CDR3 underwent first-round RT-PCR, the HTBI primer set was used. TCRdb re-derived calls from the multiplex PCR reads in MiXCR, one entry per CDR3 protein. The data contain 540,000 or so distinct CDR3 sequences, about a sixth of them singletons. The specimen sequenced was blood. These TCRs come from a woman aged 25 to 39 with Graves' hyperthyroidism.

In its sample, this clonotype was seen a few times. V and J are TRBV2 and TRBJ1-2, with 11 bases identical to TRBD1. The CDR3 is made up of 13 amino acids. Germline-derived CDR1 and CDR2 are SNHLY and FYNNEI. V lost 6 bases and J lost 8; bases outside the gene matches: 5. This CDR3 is CASRRTGGRGYTF. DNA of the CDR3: TGTGCCAGCAGACGGACAGGGGGCCGGGGCTACACCTTC.

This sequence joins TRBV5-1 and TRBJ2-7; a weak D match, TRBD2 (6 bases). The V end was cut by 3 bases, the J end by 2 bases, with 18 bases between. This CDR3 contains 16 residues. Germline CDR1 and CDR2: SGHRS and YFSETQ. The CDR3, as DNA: TGCGCCAGCAGCTCCAGTCGGGCCGGGGGAACCTACGAGCAGTACTTC. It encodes CASSSSRAGGTYEQYF.

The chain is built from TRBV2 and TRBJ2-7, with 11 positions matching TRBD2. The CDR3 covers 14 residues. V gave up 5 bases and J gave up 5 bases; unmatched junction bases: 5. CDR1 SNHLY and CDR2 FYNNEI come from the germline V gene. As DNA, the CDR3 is TGTGCCAGCAGTTCAACTAGCGGGAGAAACGAGCAGTACTTC. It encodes CASSSTSGRNEQYF.

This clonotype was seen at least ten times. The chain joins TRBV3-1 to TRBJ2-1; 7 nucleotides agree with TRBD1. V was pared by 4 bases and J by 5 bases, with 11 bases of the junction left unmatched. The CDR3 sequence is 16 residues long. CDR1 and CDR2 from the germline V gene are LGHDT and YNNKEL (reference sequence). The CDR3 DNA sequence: TGTGCCAGCAGCCCAACCGGGACAGCAAACGACAATGAGCAGTTCTTC. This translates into CASSPTGTANDNEQFF.

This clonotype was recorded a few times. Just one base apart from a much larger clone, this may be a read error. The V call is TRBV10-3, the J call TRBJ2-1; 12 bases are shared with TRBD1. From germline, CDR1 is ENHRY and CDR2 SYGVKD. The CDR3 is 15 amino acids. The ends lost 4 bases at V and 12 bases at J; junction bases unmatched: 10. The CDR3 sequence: CAISGSGQGAFGQFF. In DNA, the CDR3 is TGTGCCATCAGTGGCTCGGGACAGGGGGCTTTCGGGCAGTTCTTC.

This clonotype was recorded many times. The CDR3 sequence: CSVEGGQGYYGYTF. In DNA form, the CDR3 reads TGCAGCGTTGAGGGGGGACAGGGATACTATGGCTACACCTTC. The chain recombines TRBV29-1 with TRBJ1-2; 9 bases align to TRBD1. V was pared by 3 bases and J by 3 bases, with 5 bases of the junction left unmatched. CDR1 and CDR2 (germline): SQVTM, ANQGSEA. The CDR3 is 14 residues long.

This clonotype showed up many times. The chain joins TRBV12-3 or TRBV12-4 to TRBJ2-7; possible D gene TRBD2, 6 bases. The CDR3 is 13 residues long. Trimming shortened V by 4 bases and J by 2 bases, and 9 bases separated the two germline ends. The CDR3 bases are TGTGCCAGCAGTTATAGCGGAGCCTACGAGCAGTACTTC. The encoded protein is CASSYSGAYEQYF.

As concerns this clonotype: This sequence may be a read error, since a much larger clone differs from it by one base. CDR3: CASGYRGAPTGQYF. For the CDR3, the DNA is TGTGCCAGCGGTTACCGCGGAGCTCCTACGGGGCAGTACTTC. This chain connects TRBV6-9 to TRBJ2-7, with D hard to call. This CDR3 is 14 amino acids long. CDR1 is MNHGY, CDR2 SVAAGI, per germline.

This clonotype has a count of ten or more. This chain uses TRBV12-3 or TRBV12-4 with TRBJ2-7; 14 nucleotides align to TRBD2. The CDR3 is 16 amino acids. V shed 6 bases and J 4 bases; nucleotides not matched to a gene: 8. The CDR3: CASSLGLAGVGYEQYF. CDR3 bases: TGTGCCAGCAGCCTGGGACTAGCGGGAGTTGGGTACGAGCAGTACTTC.

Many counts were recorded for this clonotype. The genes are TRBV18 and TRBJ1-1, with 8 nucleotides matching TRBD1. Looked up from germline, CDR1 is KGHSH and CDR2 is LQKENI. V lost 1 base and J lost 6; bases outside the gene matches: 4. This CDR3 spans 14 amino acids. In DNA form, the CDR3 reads TGTGCCAGCTCACCACTGGGACAGGACCCTGAAGCTTTCTTT. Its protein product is CASSPLGQDPEAFF.

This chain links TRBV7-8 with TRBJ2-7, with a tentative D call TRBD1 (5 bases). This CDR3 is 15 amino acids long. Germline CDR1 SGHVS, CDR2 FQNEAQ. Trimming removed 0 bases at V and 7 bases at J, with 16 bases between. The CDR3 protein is CASSLARIPPGEQYF. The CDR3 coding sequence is TGTGCCAGCAGCTTAGCCAGGATTCCCCCAGGGGAGCAGTACTTC.

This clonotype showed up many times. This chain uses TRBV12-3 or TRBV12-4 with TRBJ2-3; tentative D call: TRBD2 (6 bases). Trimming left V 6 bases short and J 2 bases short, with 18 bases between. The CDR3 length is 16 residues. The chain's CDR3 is CASSLPPGVITDTQYF. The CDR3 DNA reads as TGTGCCAGCAGCCTGCCTCCGGGAGTCATCACAGATACGCAGTATTTT.

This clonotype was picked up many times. The CDR3, as DNA: TGTGCCAGCAGCTTAGTTGCCGGGGACGGATTCCCCCACGGGGAGCTGTTTTTT. Its translation is CASSLVAGDGFPHGELFF. The V and J genes are TRBV11-2 and TRBJ2-2; D is possibly TRBD1 or TRBD2 (5 bases each). Trimming left V 1 base short and J 7 bases short, with 22 bases between. The CDR3 has 18 residues. Germline CDR1 is SGHAT and CDR2 is FQNNGV.